Ten or more counts support the clone carrying this T cell receptor beta chain. Its antigen remains unidentified. The data are from a study of T-cell reconstitution after alpha-beta-depleted transplantation in children. It was with unique molecular identifiers that the TCRbeta library was prepared. MiXCR, run by TCRdb on the PCR reads, gives a single entry per CDR3 protein. The table has hundreds of thousands of distinct CDR3 sequences, around a tenth seen once; the top ten hold about 25%. General study findings and limits: Surviving recipient T cells and thymic progenitors produced the high day-60 TCRbeta diversity seen in some patients. Alpha-beta T cells about two months after transplant reportedly derived from several hundred expanded graft clones. A year had passed since transplant, and T-cell counts and diversity by then came mostly from newly produced T cells.

V trimming: 6 bases; J trimming: 0 bases; junction bases outside the gene matches: 4. Germline CDR1 reads SQVTM; CDR2 reads ANQGSEA. This CDR3 has 13 residues. The clonotype was recovered from a male patient aged 2 to 10 who had a stem cell transplant for chronic granulomatous disease, so the T cells may come from the graft donor. The rearrangement joins TRBV29-1 to TRBJ2-5; the match to TRBD1 covers 7 bases. The material was peripheral blood, obtained 180 days after TCRalphabeta/CD19-depleted stem cell transplant. CDR3 loop: CSVHRGHQETQYF. CDR3 sequence (DNA): TGCAGCGTCCACAGGGGCCACCAAGAGACCCAGTACTTC.